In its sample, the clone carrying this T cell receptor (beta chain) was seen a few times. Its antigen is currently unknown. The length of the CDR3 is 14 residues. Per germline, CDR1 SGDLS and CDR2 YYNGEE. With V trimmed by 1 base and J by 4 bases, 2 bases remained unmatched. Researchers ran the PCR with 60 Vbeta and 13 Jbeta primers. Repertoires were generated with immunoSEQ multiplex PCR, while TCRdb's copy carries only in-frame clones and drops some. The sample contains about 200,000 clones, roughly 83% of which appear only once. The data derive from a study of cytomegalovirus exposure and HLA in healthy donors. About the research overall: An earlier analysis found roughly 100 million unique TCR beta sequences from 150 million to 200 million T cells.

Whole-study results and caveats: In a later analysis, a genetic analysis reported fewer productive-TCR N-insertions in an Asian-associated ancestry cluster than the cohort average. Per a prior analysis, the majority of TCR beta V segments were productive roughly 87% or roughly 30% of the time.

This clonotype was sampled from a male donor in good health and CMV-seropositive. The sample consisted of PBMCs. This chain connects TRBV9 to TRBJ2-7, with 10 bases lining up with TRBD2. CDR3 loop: CASSVSSGGYEQYF. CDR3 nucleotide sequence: TGTGCCAGCAGCGTATCTAGCGGGGGTTACGAGCAGTACTTC.